Listed here is a single T cell receptor (beta chain). This entry belongs to a study of blood T cell repertoires in COVID-19. For the study at large: From the United States, Italy and Spain came samples of acute and convalescent COVID-19.

Study members were between about 18 and 100 years old and lived in about two dozen US regions. Two negative PCRs, clearance, or symptom resolution were required of recovered Cohort 3 donors. Original handling: Estimates of nucleated cell counts were drawn from the amplification of reference gene primers. Libraries were prepared by immunoSEQ multiplex PCR; TCRdb keeps only in-frame clonotypes and omits some of them. V and J calls plus clone size are reproduced from that table; the DNA served to infer D and trimming. The sample consists of approximately 300,000 clones, just under 90% of them appearing once. Germline V gene sequence: CDR1 LNHNV, CDR2 YYDKDF (reference sequence). V lost 1 base and J lost 3, with 13 bases in between. The CDR3 sequence is 15 residues long.

This receptor was taken from a woman aged 25 to 45 who had recovered from COVID-19. Specimen: PBMCs or T cells enriched from blood (not recorded which). V and J are TRBV15 and TRBJ2-7, with a tentative D call TRBD2 (5 bases). CDR3 bases: TGTGCCACCAGCAGAGGACGAGAGGGAAGCTACGAGCAGTACTTC. Protein: CATSRGREGSYEQYF.